This TCR beta chain derives from a study of shared clonotypes between healthy human individuals. The table lists this clone with a count of one. Germline V lookup: CDR1 MGHRA, CDR2 YSYEKL. The CDR3 is 14 residues long. The V end lost 1 base, the J end lost 6 bases, and 10 bases lay between the germline ends. TCRdb's table, derived via immunoSEQ multiplex PCR, lists solely in-frame clones and lacks some. Here the sample spans around 2,000,000 clones, about 95% being singletons. The clonotype comes from a man aged 18 to 29 in good health. The chain is built from TRBV4-1 and TRBJ2-4, with D unresolved. The sample taken for sequencing was naive CD4+ T cells sorted from blood. Subset: CD45RA+ positively selected. In nucleotides, the CDR3 is TGCGCCAGCAGCCAAGGGGGATTGGGAAACATTCAGTACTTC. Translation: CASSQGGLGNIQYF.